Described below is a single T cell receptor beta chain sequence and its context. The CDR3 covers 14 residues. The V gene end was trimmed by 5 bases and the J gene end by 4 bases; junction bases not matched to a gene: 7. The germline gives CDR1 SGHRS, CDR2 YFSETQ. The source of the sample is a study of blood T cell repertoires in COVID-19. Study context: The analysed material was cDNA or gDNA that came from T cells, B-cell-depleted T cells, or PBMCs.

TCRdb's copy holds only in-frame clones and misses some; the assay was immunoSEQ multiplex PCR. The data show about 220,000 clones, roughly 82% seen once. This rearrangement joins TRBV5-1 to TRBJ2-3, with 7 bases that match TRBD2. Material: peripheral blood. This receptor was identified in a man aged 50 or older with active or convalescent COVID-19. The CDR3 loop is CASRVAGGSDTQYF. The CDR3 DNA sequence: TGCGCCAGCAGGGTAGCGGGCGGCTCAGATACGCAGTATTTT.